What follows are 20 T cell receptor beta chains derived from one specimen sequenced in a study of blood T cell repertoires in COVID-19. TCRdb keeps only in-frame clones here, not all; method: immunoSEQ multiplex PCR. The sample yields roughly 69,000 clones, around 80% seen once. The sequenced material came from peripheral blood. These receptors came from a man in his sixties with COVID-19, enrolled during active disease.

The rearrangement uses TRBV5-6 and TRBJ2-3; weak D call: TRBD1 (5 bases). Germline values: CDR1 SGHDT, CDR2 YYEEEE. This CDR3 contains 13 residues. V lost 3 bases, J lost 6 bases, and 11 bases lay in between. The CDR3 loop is CASSSSGADTQYF. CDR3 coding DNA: TGTGCCAGCAGCTCTAGTGGGGCGGATACGCAGTATTTT.

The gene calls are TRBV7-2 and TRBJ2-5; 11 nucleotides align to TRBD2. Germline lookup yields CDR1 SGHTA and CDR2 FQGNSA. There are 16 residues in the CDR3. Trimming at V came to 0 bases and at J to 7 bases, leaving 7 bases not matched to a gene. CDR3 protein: CASSLASGGAWGTQYF. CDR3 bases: TGTGCCAGCAGCTTAGCTAGCGGGGGGGCGTGGGGGACCCAGTACTTC.

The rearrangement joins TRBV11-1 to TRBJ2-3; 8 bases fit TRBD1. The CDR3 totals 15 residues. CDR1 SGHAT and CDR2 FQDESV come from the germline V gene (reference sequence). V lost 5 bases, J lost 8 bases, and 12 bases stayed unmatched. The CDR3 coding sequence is TGTGCCAGCAGCCTGGGACAGGCGGCAACGGGTACGCAGTATTTT. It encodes CASSLGQAATGTQYF.

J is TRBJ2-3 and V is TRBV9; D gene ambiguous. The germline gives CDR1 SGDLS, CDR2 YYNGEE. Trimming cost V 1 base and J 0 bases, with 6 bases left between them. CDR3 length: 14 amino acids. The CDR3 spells CASSVLFSTDTQYF. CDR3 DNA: TGTGCCAGCAGCGTACTATTTAGCACAGATACGCAGTATTTT.

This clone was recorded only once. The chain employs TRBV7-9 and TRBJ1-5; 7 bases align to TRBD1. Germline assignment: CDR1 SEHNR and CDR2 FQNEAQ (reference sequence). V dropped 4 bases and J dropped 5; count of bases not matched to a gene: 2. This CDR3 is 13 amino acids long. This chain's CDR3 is CASSSQGDQPQHF. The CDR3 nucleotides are TGTGCCAGCAGCTCGCAGGGGGATCAGCCCCAGCATTTT.

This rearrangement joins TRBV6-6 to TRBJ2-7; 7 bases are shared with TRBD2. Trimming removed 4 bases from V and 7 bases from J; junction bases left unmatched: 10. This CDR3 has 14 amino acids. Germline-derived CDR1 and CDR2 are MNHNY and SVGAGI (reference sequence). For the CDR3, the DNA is TGTGCCAGCAGTTGGGGGGGGGAGCTACGAGAGCAGTACTTC. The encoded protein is CASSWGGELREQYF.

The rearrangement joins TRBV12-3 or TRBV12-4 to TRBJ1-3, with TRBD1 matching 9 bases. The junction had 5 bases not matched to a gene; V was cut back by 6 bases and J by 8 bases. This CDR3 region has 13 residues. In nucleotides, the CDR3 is TGTGCCAGCAGAATCACAGGGGGCCACACCATATATTTT. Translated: CASRITGGHTIYF.

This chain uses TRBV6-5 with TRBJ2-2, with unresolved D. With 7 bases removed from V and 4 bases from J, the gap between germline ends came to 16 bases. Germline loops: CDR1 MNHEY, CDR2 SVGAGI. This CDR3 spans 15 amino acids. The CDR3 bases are TGTGCCAGCAACCGACTCCTGATGAGCACCGGGGAGCTGTTTTTT. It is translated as CASNRLLMSTGELFF.

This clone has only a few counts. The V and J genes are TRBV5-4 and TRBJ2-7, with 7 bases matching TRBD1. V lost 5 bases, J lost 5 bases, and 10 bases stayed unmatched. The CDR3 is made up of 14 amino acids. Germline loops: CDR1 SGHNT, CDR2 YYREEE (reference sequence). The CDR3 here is CASSSGTDSDEQYF. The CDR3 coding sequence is TGTGCCAGCAGTTCCGGGACAGATTCCGACGAGCAGTACTTC.

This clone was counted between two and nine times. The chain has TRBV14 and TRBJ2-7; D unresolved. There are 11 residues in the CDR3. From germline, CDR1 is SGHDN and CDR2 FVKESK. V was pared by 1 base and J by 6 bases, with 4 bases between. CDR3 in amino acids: CASSQGGEQYF. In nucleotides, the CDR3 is TGTGCCAGCAGCCAAGGCGGCGAGCAGTACTTC.

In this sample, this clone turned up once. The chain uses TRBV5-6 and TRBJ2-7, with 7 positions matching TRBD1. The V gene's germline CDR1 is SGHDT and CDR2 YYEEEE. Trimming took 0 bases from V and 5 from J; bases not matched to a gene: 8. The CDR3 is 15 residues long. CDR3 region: CASSLAYNRGNEQYF. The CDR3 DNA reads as TGTGCCAGCAGCTTGGCTTATAACAGGGGTAACGAGCAGTACTTC.

The CDR3 sequence is CASRTGMDQPQHF. The CDR3, as DNA: TGTGCCAGCAGGACGGGGATGGATCAGCCCCAGCATTTT. V is TRBV6-5 and J is TRBJ1-5; unclear D gene. The CDR3 consists of 13 residues. Germline CDR1 and CDR2: MNHEY and SVGAGI. V lost 6 bases, J lost 5 bases, and 11 bases lay in between.

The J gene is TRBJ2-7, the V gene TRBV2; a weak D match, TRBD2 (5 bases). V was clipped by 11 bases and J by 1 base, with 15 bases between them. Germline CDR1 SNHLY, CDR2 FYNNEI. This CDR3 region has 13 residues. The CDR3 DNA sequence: TGTGCCGGCCGAAGCGGCTTATCCTACGAGCAGTACTTC. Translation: CAGRSGLSYEQYF.

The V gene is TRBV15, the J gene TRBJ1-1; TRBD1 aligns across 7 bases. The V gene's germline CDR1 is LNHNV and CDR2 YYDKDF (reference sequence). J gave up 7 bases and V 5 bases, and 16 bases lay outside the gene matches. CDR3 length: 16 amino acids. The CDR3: CATSDRKTGSIGEAFF. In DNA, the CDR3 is TGTGCCACCAGCGACCGGAAGACAGGGTCGATCGGTGAAGCTTTCTTT.

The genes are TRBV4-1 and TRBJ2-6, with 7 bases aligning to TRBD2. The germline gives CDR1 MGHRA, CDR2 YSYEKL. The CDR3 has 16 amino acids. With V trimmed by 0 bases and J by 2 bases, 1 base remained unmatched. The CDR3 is CASSQDTSAGANVLTF. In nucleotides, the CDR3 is TGCGCCAGCAGCCAAGACACTAGCGCTGGGGCCAACGTCCTGACTTTC.

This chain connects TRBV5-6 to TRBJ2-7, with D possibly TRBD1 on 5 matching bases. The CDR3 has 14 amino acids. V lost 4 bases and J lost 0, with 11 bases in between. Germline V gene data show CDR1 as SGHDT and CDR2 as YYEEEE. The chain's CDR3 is CASSRLGPSYEQYF. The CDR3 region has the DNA TGTGCCAGCAGCCGTCTGGGGCCCTCCTACGAGCAGTACTTC.

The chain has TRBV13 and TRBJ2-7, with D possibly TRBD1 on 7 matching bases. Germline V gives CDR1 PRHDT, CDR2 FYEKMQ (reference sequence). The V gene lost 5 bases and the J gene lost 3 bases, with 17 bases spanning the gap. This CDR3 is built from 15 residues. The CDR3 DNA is TGTGCCAGCAGCGCCAAGCCGCGGGACAGCTACGAGCAGTACTTC. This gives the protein CASSAKPRDSYEQYF.

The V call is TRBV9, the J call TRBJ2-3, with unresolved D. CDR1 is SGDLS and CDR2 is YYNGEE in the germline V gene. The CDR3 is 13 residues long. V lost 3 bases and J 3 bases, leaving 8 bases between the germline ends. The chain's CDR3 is CASSDLRTDTQYF. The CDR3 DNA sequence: TGTGCCAGCAGCGACTTGAGAACAGATACGCAGTATTTT.

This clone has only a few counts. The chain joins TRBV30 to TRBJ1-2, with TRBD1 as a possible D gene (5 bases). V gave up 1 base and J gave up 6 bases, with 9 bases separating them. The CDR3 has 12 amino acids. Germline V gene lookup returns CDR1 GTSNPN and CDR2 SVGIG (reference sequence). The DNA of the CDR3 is TGTGCCTGGAGTGCACAGGAGAATGGCTACACCTTC. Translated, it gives CAWSAQENGYTF.

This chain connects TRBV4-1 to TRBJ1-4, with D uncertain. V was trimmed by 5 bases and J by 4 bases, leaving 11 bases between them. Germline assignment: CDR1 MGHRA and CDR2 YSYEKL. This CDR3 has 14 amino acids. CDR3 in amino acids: CASSTPGYNEKLFF. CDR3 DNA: TGCGCCAGCAGCACCCCAGGCTATAATGAAAAACTGTTTTTT.